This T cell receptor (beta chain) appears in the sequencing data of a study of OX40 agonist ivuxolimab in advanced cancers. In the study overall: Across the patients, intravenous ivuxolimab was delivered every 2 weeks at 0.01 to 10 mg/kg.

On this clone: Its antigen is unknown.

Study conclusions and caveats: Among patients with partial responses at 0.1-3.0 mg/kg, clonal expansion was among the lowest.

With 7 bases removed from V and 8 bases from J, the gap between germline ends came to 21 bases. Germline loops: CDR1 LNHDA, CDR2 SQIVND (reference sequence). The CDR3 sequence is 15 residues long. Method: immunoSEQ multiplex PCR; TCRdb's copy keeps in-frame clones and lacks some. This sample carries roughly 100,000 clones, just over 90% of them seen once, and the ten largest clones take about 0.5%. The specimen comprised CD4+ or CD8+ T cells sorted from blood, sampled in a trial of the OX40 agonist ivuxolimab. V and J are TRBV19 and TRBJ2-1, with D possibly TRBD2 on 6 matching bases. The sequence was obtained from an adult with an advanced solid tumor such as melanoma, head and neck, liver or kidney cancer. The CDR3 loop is CASTPQLAGHDEQFF. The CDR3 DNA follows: TGTGCCAGTACCCCTCAACTAGCTGGGCACGATGAGCAGTTCTTC.